The present T cell receptor (beta chain) was sequenced within a study of post-analysis software for immune sequencing data (dated by TCRdb to the mid-2010s). Some background on the complete study: Disease courses on record covered relapsing-remitting, secondary progressive and progressive-relapsing multiple sclerosis, though some patients had no subtype annotation. A subset of samples was prepared in parallel using single-end sample barcoding, then pooled and co-amplified after Illumina adapter ligation. Patient repertoires were compared against around 10 previously published healthy control repertoires from donors aged about 6 to 27 years. What the research found in general, with its limitations: The control group was slightly older than the multiple sclerosis patient group. Multiple sclerosis patients had significantly lower normalized Chao1 diversity than controls, a result that suggests substantial peripheral T-cell clonal expansion. When samples were clustered directly using the F measure, samples prepared in the same batch co-clustered strongly, which prompted a batch-effect correction. Four or five TRBV segments, including TRBV5-6, TRBV5-1 and TRBV20-1, were significantly more frequent in patients than controls.

From cysteine to phenylalanine, the CDR3 is 15 amino acids long. Only CDR3 DNA is held: 45 bases, read in frame from base 1. At the junction V is shortened by 6 bases and J by 6 bases; bases outside the gene matches: 11. This clonotype appeared many times. The clone's antigen remains unknown. No clone much larger than this one lies a single base away; base qualities are absent. Libraries came from PCR. Instrument used: Illumina HiSeq 2500. Unique molecular identifiers were incorporated into TCR beta cDNA libraries to reduce PCR and sequencing biases. Some 500,000 cDNA molecules were obtained for every 1 to 10 million input T cells, so each molecule roughly corresponded to one T cell. Patient libraries were prepared and sequenced with the same protocol used for the earlier healthy control dataset. Within a given batch, samples were prepared together, multiplexed and sequenced on the same HiSeq lane. The paper's data handling went like this. Raw barcoded reads were processed with MIGEC, and single-read molecular identifier groups were discarded before consensus assembly and CDR3 extraction. VDJtools was used for post-analysis of the clonotype tables, with diversity normalized by down-sampling every dataset to the smallest sample size. Repertoire overlap clustering matched CDR3 amino acid but not nucleotide sequences to correct batch-related cross-sample contamination. The raw public data were reprocessed by TCRdb itself: fastp quality trimming at Q25, MiXCR clonotype calling, in-frame beta chains only. Duplicate CDR3 protein sequences are folded into a single record with the most common DNA and genes. These V and J calls originate from TCRdb's pipeline instead of the authors' own analysis. This sample is represented by about 200,000 distinct CDR3 sequences; 29% of them were singletons. Of the sample, nearly 3.5% falls within the top ten clones.

To demonstrate the VDJtools post-analysis software, TCR beta repertoires were profiled from the peripheral blood of roughly 12 young patients with multiple sclerosis. Multiple sclerosis patients were children and adolescents aged roughly 6 to 16 years. In this chain, TRBV12-3 or TRBV12-4 is recombined with TRBJ2-1; 7 middle bases align to TRBD2. Sequencing was carried out using blood. This receptor was identified in a girl between 2 and 17 years old with multiple sclerosis. The nucleotide sequence reads TGTGCCAGCAGCCGACGCCGGGACTATGGCAATGAGCAGTTCTTC. Its translation reads: CASSRRRDYGNEQFF.